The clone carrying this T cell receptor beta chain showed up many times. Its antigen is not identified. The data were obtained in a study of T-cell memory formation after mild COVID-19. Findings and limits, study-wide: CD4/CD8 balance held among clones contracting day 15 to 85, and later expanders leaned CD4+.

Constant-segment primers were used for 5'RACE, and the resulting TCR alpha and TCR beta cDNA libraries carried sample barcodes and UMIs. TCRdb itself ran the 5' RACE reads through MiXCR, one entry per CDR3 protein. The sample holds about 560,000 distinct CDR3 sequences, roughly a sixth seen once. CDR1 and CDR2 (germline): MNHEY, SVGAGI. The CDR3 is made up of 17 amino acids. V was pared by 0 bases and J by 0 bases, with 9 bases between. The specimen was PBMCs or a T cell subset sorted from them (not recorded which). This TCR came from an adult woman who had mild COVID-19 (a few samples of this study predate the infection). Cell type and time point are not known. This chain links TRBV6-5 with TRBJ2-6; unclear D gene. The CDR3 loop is CASSYSTGASGANVLTF. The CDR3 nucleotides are TGTGCCAGCAGTTACTCGACGGGCGCCTCTGGGGCCAACGTCCTGACTTTC.